Below, 22 T cell receptor beta chains from the same sample are listed, as sequenced in a study of blood T cells in healthy people across ages. Sample-barcoded 5' priming and a J-beta primer mix drove a second PCR of roughly 7 to 11 cycles. TCRdb re-called the 5' RACE reads with MiXCR, one entry per CDR3 protein. The data contain hundreds of thousands of distinct CDR3 sequences, about 24% of them singletons. Sequencing used blood. These receptors all come from a man aged 70-80 years in good health.

This clonotype was observed at least ten times. This chain uses TRBV7-9 with TRBJ2-7; D gene unclear. The CDR3 sequence is 15 residues long. Trimming took off 2 bases at V and 2 bases at J, with 13 bases between the two ends. Looked up from germline, CDR1 is SEHNR and CDR2 is FQNEAQ (reference sequence). CDR3 amino acids: CASSLYPNLPYEQYV. The CDR3 bases are TGTGCCAGCAGCTTATATCCAAACCTCCCCTACGAGCAGTACGTC.

V gene TRBV5-1 combines with J gene TRBJ1-2, with D possibly TRBD1 on 5 matching bases. The germline V and J ends were trimmed by 2 bases and 6 bases, with 14 bases remaining between them. CDR1 and CDR2 (germline): SGHRS, YFSETQ. CDR3 length equals 14 residues. The CDR3 region has the DNA TGCGCCAGCAGCTTCCTTGGGGACCGGGATGGCTACACCTTC. Residues: CASSFLGDRDGYTF.

Here the CDR3 DNA reads TGCAGTGCACAGGGTTTGGGAGAAAAACTGTTTTTT. Translating it yields CSAQGLGEKLFF. This rearrangement joins TRBV20-1 to TRBJ1-4; D might be TRBD1 (6 bases). CDR1 and CDR2 (germline): DFQATT, SNEGSKA (reference sequence). The CDR3 has 12 residues. The V end was cut by 6 bases, the J end by 8 bases, with 13 bases between.

The J gene is TRBJ1-6, the V gene TRBV7-9; D is ambiguous. The germline V gene encodes CDR1 SEHNR and CDR2 FQNEAQ (reference sequence). This CDR3 comprises 16 residues. Trimming removed 2 bases at V and 6 bases at J, with 14 bases between. CDR3 nucleotides: TGTGCCAGCAGCTTACACGGGGTCGCACTTAATTCACCCCTCCACTTT. Protein product: CASSLHGVALNSPLHF.

This clonotype was seen a handful of times. The J gene is TRBJ2-5, the V gene TRBV6-5; D unresolved. V lost 0 bases and J 0 bases, leaving 11 bases between the germline ends. This CDR3 has 16 residues. Germline V gene sequence: CDR1 MNHEY, CDR2 SVGAGI. CDR3 sequence: CASSYSLTSYQETQYF. CDR3 bases: TGTGCCAGCAGTTACTCGTTGACTTCGTACCAAGAGACCCAGTACTTC.

This clonotype was detected only a few times. The rearrangement uses TRBV2 and TRBJ2-3; the match to TRBD2 covers 9 bases. CDR3 size: 15 residues. Unmatched junction bases numbered 10, after V lost 6 bases and J lost 6 bases. Germline values: CDR1 SNHLY, CDR2 FYNNEI. The CDR3 loop reads CASSLGLANRDTQYF. Here the CDR3 DNA reads TGTGCCAGCAGCCTGGGACTAGCCAATAGGGATACGCAGTATTTT.

The chain couples TRBV28 to TRBJ2-7; 10 bases line up with TRBD2. The V gene's germline CDR1 is MDHEN and CDR2 SYDVKM. V lost 6 bases to trimming and J lost 3 bases; unmatched junction nucleotides: 8. The CDR3 runs to 15 residues. CDR3 amino acids: CASRTASGGDYEQYF. CDR3 sequence (DNA): TGTGCCAGCAGGACCGCTAGCGGGGGAGACTACGAGCAGTACTTC.

This clonotype occurred many times. This sequence joins TRBV5-1 and TRBJ2-3; D is undetermined. Germline values: CDR1 SGHRS, CDR2 YFSETQ. The ends were cut back, 2 bases at V and 4 bases at J, with 8 bases in the middle. This CDR3 has 13 amino acids. The CDR3 DNA is TGCGCCAGCAGCTTTGGAGAGGCAGATACGCAGTATTTT. Its translation is CASSFGEADTQYF.

The rearrangement uses TRBV28 and TRBJ1-2; D possibly corresponds to TRBD1 (6 bases). CDR3 length: 16 amino acids. V was clipped by 3 bases and J by 6 bases, with 20 bases between them. Germline assignment: CDR1 MDHEN and CDR2 SYDVKM. The CDR3 coding sequence is TGTGCCAGCAGTTTGCCCGGGACACCCCAGGGGAATGGCTACACCTTC. This codes for CASSLPGTPQGNGYTF.

This chain connects TRBV3-1 to TRBJ2-1; no firm D call. Per the germline V gene, CDR1 is LGHDT and CDR2 is YNNKEL (reference sequence). The CDR3 is 14 residues long. Trimming removed 0 bases at V and 5 bases at J, with 8 bases between. The CDR3 nucleotides read TGTGCCAGCAGCCAAGACGCTACCAACAATGAGCAGTTCTTC. It translates to CASSQDATNNEQFF.

The V call is TRBV12-3 or TRBV12-4, the J call TRBJ1-2; 7 nucleotides line up with TRBD1. The V and J ends lost 6 bases and 5 bases, in that order; junction bases with no gene match: 9. This CDR3 is built from 14 residues. This chain's CDR3 is CASRPGTVLYGYTF. CDR3 bases: TGTGCCAGCAGGCCAGGGACAGTTCTTTATGGCTACACCTTC.

This clonotype was counted between two and nine times. This chain connects TRBV20-1 to TRBJ1-1; D possibly corresponds to TRBD1 (6 bases). Trimming removed 6 bases at V and 2 bases at J, with 16 bases between. The CDR3 covers 14 residues. Per germline, CDR1 DFQATT and CDR2 SNEGSKA (reference sequence). CDR3 amino acids: CSAFPGHINTEAFF. The CDR3 bases are TGCAGTGCCTTTCCGGGACACATAAACACTGAAGCTTTCTTT.

For this clonotype: The CDR3 carries no conserved terminal phenylalanine or tryptophan, so it likely arises from a read error. The chain combines TRBV10-1 with TRBJ1-1; D may be TRBD1 (6 bases). The CDR3 extends over 17 amino acids. The germline gives CDR1 WNHNN, CDR2 SYGVQD (reference sequence). Trimming removed 5 bases from V and 1 base from J, with 20 bases in between. The CDR3: CASSYRRTWTANTEAFV. CDR3 DNA: TGCGCCAGCAGTTACAGAAGAACTTGGACAGCGAACACTGAAGCTTTCGTT.

This clonotype was detected a few times. V gene TRBV20-1 combines with J gene TRBJ1-1, with TRBD1 identical over 9 bases. Germline V gives CDR1 DFQATT, CDR2 SNEGSKA (reference sequence). V gave up 0 bases and J gave up 12 bases; unmatched junction bases: 8. The CDR3 totals 13 residues. CDR3 region: CSARDHRDRETFF. CDR3 nucleotides: TGCAGTGCTAGAGACCACCGGGACAGGGAGACTTTCTTT.

DNA of the CDR3: TGTGCCAGCACCGGGGACGGTTGGGAAAAACTGTTTTTT. Translated: CASTGDGWEKLFF. The V gene is TRBV6-1, the J gene TRBJ1-4, with a weak D call TRBD1 (5 bases). Germline V gives CDR1 MNHNS, CDR2 SASEGT. This CDR3 has 13 residues. V was pared by 7 bases and J by 8 bases, with 14 bases between.

To note about this clonotype: Its ends do not fully match the called genes, so a read error is possible. The V gene is TRBV12-3 or TRBV12-4, the J gene TRBJ1-1; D remains unclear. The CDR3 extends over 11 amino acids. CDR3 nucleotides: TGTGCCAGCAGCACCTCACTTGGGCCTCTCTTT. It encodes CASSTSLGPLF.

This clonotype was found many times. This CDR3 reads CASSSTSGGLDTEAFF. The CDR3 coding sequence is TGCGCCAGCAGCTCGACGAGTGGGGGGTTAGATACTGAAGCTTTCTTT. The rearrangement uses TRBV5-1 and TRBJ1-1, with D tentatively TRBD1 (5 bases). Between the trimmed V and J ends, which lost 3 bases and 5 bases, there was a span of 20 bases. This CDR3 spans 16 amino acids. Germline V gene sequence: CDR1 SGHRS, CDR2 YFSETQ.

This clonotype was detected only once. The chain carries TRBV28 and TRBJ2-7; 7 bases align to TRBD1. The CDR3 is 17 residues long. Germline values: CDR1 MDHEN, CDR2 SYDVKM. The V segment lost 5 bases and the J segment 6 bases; nucleotides outside the gene matches: 19. CDR3 loop: CASSLIAPGQTWIEQYF. CDR3 bases: TGTGCCAGCAGTCTCATAGCTCCGGGACAGACTTGGATCGAGCAGTACTTC.

This clonotype was detected only a few times. This chain uses TRBV6-5 with TRBJ2-2; D uncertain. The CDR3 covers 12 residues. V lost 6 bases and J 6 bases, leaving 8 bases between the germline ends. Germline values: CDR1 MNHEY, CDR2 SVGAGI. As DNA, the CDR3 is TGTGCCAGCAGCAGACGAGCCGGGGAGCTGTTTTTT. Its translation: CASSRRAGELFF.

The table lists this clonotype with a few counts. The V call is TRBV20-1, the J call TRBJ2-1; D not certain. This CDR3 spans 13 amino acids. Germline CDR1 DFQATT, CDR2 SNEGSKA (reference sequence). V was cut by 1 base and J by 2 bases, with 6 bases left in between. The DNA for the CDR3 is TGCAGTGCTAGAGTCAGGACCTACAATGAGCAGTTCTTC. Translated: CSARVRTYNEQFF.

This clonotype was found many times. The chain combines TRBV6-6 with TRBJ2-5, with a possible D match to TRBD1 (5 bases). The CDR3 consists of 13 residues. V was trimmed by 7 bases and J by 2 bases, leaving 11 bases between them. The germline gives CDR1 MNHNY, CDR2 SVGAGI (reference sequence). The CDR3 coding sequence is TGTGCCAGCATGGGGCGACCTCAAGAGACCCAGTACTTC. Translation: CASMGRPQETQYF.

This clonotype was counted only a few times. The J gene is TRBJ2-5, the V gene TRBV27; TRBD2 agrees at 8 bases. The DNA end lines up better with TRBJ2-7; the J call may be wrong. CDR3 length: 20 amino acids. CDR1 and CDR2 (germline): MNHEY, SMNVEV (reference sequence). The CDR3 sequence: CASSLSRAQLAGGLLYEQYV. The CDR3 DNA is TGTGCCAGCAGTTTATCAAGGGCGCAGCTGGCGGGAGGACTCCTCTACGAGCAGTACGTC.